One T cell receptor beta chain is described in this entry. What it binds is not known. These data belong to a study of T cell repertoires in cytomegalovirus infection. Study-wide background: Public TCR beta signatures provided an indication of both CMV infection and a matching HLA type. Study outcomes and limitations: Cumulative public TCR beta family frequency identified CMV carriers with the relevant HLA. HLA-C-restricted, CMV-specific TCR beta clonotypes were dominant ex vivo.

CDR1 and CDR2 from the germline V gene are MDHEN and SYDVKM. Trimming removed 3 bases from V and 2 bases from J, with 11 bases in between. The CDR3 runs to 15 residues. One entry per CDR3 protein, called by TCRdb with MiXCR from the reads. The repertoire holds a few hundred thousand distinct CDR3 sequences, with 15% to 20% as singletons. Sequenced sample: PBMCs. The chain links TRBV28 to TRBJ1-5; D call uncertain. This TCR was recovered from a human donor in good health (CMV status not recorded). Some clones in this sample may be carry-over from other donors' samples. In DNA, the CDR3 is TGTGCCAGCAGTTTCGGGCAGGCGGGCAATCAGCCCCAGCATTTT. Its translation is CASSFGQAGNQPQHF.